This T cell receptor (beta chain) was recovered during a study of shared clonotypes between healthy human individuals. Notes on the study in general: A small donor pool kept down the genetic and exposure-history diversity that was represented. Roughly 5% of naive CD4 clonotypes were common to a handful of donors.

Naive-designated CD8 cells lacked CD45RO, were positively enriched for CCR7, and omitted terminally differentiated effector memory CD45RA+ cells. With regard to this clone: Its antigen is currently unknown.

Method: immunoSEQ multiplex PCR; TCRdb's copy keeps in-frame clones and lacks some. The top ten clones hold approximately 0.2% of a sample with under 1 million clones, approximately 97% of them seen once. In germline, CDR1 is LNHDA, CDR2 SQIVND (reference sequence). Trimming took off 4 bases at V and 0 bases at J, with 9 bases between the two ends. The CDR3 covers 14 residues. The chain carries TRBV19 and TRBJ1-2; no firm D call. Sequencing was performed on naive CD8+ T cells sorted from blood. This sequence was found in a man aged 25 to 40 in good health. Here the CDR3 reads CASSTGGPNYGYTF. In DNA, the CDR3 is TGTGCCAGTAGTACCGGTGGTCCTAACTATGGCTACACCTTC. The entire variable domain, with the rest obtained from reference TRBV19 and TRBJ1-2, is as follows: DGGITQSPKYLFRKEGQNVTLSCEQNLNHDAMYWYRQDPGQGLRLIYYSQIVNDFQKGDIAEGYSVSREKKESFPLTVTSAQKNPTAFYLCASSTGGPNYGYTFGSGTRLTVV.